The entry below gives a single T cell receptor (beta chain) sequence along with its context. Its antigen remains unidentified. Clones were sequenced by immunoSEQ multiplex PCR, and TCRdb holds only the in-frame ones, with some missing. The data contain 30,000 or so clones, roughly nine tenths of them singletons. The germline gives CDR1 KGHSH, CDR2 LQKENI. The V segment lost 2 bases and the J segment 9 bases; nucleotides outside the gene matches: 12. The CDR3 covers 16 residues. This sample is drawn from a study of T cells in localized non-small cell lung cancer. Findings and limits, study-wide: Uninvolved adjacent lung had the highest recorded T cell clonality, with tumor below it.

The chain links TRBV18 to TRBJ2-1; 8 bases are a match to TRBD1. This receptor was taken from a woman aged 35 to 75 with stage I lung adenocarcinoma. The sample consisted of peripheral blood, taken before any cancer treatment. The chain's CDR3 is CASSPNDRGVSSEQFF. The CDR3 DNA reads TGTGCCAGCTCACCAAACGACAGGGGCGTTAGTAGTGAGCAGTTCTTC.